Shown below are 10 T cell receptor beta chains from a single sample sequenced in a study of early T cells in non-severe SARS-CoV-2 infection. TCRdb independently ran MiXCR on the 5' RACE reads; one entry per CDR3 protein. There are about 80,000 distinct CDR3 sequences in the sample; over 5% occur only once, and roughly 7.8% lies in the top ten. What was sequenced was whole blood. The receptors derive from an adult who was a healthcare worker with PCR-confirmed SARS-CoV-2 infection or an uninfected control (not recorded which).

The J gene is TRBJ2-1, the V gene TRBV6-2 or TRBV6-3; 7 bases are shared with TRBD2. CDR1 MNHEY and CDR2 SVGEGT come from the germline V gene. After removal of 5 bases from V and 6 bases from J, the junction contained 10 bases not matched to a gene. This CDR3 region has 15 residues. CDR3 protein: CASSHLGTIGNEQFF. CDR3 nucleotide sequence: TGTGCCAGCAGTCACTTAGGGACTATCGGCAATGAGCAGTTCTTC.

This clonotype was recorded many times. The chain carries TRBV5-8 and TRBJ1-5, with D unclear. Trimming pared 0 bases from V and 0 bases from J, leaving 7 bases between. CDR1 is SGHTS and CDR2 is YDEGEE in the germline V gene. The CDR3 contains 15 residues. The CDR3 here is CASSLVAPSNQPQHF. The CDR3 region has the DNA TGTGCCAGCAGCTTGGTAGCACCTAGCAATCAGCCCCAGCATTTT.

The chain employs TRBV2 and TRBJ1-1, with D uncertain. V lost 1 base to trimming and J lost 1 base, with 10 bases between them. This CDR3 region has 15 residues. Germline assignment: CDR1 SNHLY and CDR2 FYNNEI. This CDR3 reads CASSEDVGTNTEAFF. The DNA for the CDR3 is TGTGCCAGCAGTGAAGATGTCGGAACGAACACTGAAGCTTTCTTT.

This clonotype was counted a few times. This chain links TRBV3-1 with TRBJ2-7; D possibly corresponds to TRBD1 (6 bases). This CDR3 is 15 amino acids long. Trimming shortened V by 1 base and J by 2 bases, and 12 bases separated the two germline ends. Germline CDR1 and CDR2: LGHDT and YNNKEL (reference sequence). The CDR3 loop reads CASSQVGAPTYEQYF. CDR3 DNA sequence: TGTGCCAGCAGCCAAGTGGGGGCCCCGACCTACGAGCAGTACTTC.

This clonotype showed up many times. The chain carries TRBV5-1 and TRBJ1-4; possible D gene TRBD1, 6 bases. CDR1 and CDR2 from the germline V gene are SGHRS and YFSETQ. CDR3 length: 15 residues. V lost 1 base and J lost 7, with 14 bases in between. This CDR3 reads CASSLSGTKGEKLFF. DNA for the CDR3: TGCGCCAGCAGCTTGTCCGGGACAAAGGGTGAAAAACTGTTTTTT.

This clonotype was recorded at least ten times. The V call is TRBV20-1, the J call TRBJ2-5; 10 bases map to TRBD1. CDR3 length: 13 amino acids. With V trimmed by 5 bases and J by 6 bases, 6 bases remained unmatched. Per the germline V gene, CDR1 is DFQATT and CDR2 is SNEGSKA (reference sequence). CDR3 nucleotide sequence: TGCAGTGCTCTGACAGGGGGCGGGAAGACCCAGTACTTC. It translates to CSALTGGGKTQYF.

This clonotype was seen repeatedly, ten times or more. J is TRBJ1-6 and V is TRBV4-3; 7 nucleotides line up with TRBD1. Germline V gene data show CDR1 as LGHNA and CDR2 as YSLEER. This CDR3 is 16 amino acids long. Trimming cost V 0 bases and J 10 bases; bases outside gene matches: 9. In DNA form, the CDR3 reads TGCGCCAGCAGCCAAGACCCAACAGGGGTTGAATCACCCCTCCACTTT. Protein sequence: CASSQDPTGVESPLHF.

This clonotype was found a few times. This chain connects TRBV7-6 to TRBJ1-6; possibly TRBD1 for D (5 bases). Germline V gives CDR1 SGHVS, CDR2 FNYEAQ. Trimming pared 5 bases from V and 6 bases from J, leaving 8 bases between. The CDR3 sequence is 13 residues long. CDR3 loop: CASSPDINSPLHF. CDR3 bases: TGTGCCAGCAGCCCGGACATTAATTCACCCCTCCACTTT.

This clonotype has at least ten counts. The chain carries TRBV7-7 and TRBJ2-5, with 11 nucleotides matching TRBD2. V gave up 0 bases and J gave up 7 bases; unmatched junction bases: 7. This CDR3 has 16 amino acids. In germline, CDR1 is SSHAT, CDR2 FNYEAQ (reference sequence). The CDR3 DNA is TGTGCCAGCAGCTTAGCAGATAGCGGGGGGGCTGGGACCCAGTACTTC. Its protein is CASSLADSGGAGTQYF. Combining the CDR3 with reference TRBV7-7 and TRBJ2-5 gives the whole variable domain GAGVSQSPRYKVTKRGQDVTLRCDPISSHATLYWYQQALGQGPEFLTYFNYEAQPDKSGLPSDRFSAERPEGSISTLTIQRTEQRDSAMYRCASSLADSGGAGTQYFGPGTRLLVL.

This clonotype was seen a few times. V gene TRBV2 combines with J gene TRBJ2-6, with D perhaps matching TRBD1 (5 bases). CDR3 length: 16 amino acids. V lost 4 bases and J 0 bases, leaving 10 bases between the germline ends. Germline V gene lookup returns CDR1 SNHLY and CDR2 FYNNEI. The CDR3, as DNA: TGTGCCAGCAGTGGCGACAGCCCCTCTGGGGCCAACGTCCTGACTTTC. Encoded protein: CASSGDSPSGANVLTF.